A selection of T cell receptor beta chains follows, all from one sample in a study of T cells after posttransplantation cyclophosphamide. Here immunoSEQ multiplex PCR was the method, and the copy in TCRdb shows in-frame clones only, minus some. The sample shows 50,000 to 60,000 clones, 94% of them seen only once. The sequenced sample was PBMCs. Source of these receptors: a woman in her twenties or thirties in good health and a related stem cell transplant donor. Both conserved end residues are part of each CDR3. The D gene is left open where the match is weak. The listing skips clone size in some rows; elsewhere it reads once, few, many or a size class.

TRBJ1-4 | TRBD1 | . | TRBV4-3 | CASSHQLEGASGEKLFF | TGCGCCAGCAGCCACCAACTAGAGGGGGCGTCGGGTGAAAAACTGTTTTTT
TRBJ2-3 | . | . | TRBV4-3 | CASSQDNSNTDTQYF | TGCGCCAGCAGCCAAGATAACTCCAACACAGATACGCAGTATTTT
TRBJ1-5 | . | . | TRBV7-2 | CASSPKTGHSNQPQHF | TGTGCCAGCAGCCCAAAAACGGGACACAGCAATCAGCCCCAGCATTTT
TRBJ1-2 | . | . | TRBV10-3 | CAISGQDNGYTF | TGTGCCATCAGTGGACAGGATAATGGCTACACCTTC
TRBJ2-1 | . | . | TRBV19 | CASSIYSSSYEQFF | TGTGCCAGTAGTATCTACAGCTCGTCCTATGAGCAGTTCTTC
TRBJ1-1 | . | . | TRBV4-3 | CASSQDGGNTEAFF | TGCGCCAGCAGCCAAGACGGAGGGAACACTGAAGCTTTCTTT
TRBJ2-7 | TRBD1 | . | TRBV7-9 | CASSSRDRGTHEQYF | TGTGCCAGCAGCTCCCGGGACAGGGGTACCCACGAGCAGTACTTC
TRBJ2-7 | . | . | TRBV6-5 | CASRNTRGNLYEQYF | TGTGCCAGCAGGAATACCCGGGGGAACCTCTACGAGCAGTACTTC
TRBJ2-3 | TRBD2 | . | TRBV7-6 | CASSFSGEIITDTQYF | TGTGCCAGCAGCTTTAGCGGGGAGATTATCACAGATACGCAGTATTTT
TRBJ1-6 | . | few | TRBV7-2 | CASSLVGGGSSPLHF | TGTGCCAGCAGCTTAGTAGGCGGGGGCTCTTCACCCCTCCACTTT
TRBJ1-2 | . | . | TRBV6-1 | CASSEPYRGASNYGYTF | TGTGCCAGCAGTGAACCGTATCGGGGGGCGTCTAACTATGGCTACACCTTC
TRBJ2-3 | . | . | TRBV7-8 | CASNTLGAPATDTQYF | TGTGCCAGCAACACCCTGGGGGCGCCAGCCACAGATACGCAGTATTTT
TRBJ1-5 | . | once | TRBV19 | CASRTVSNQPQHF | TGTGCCAGCCGGACAGTGAGCAATCAGCCCCAGCATTTT
TRBJ1-1 | . | . | TRBV19 | CASKGRPGHLNTEAFF | TGTGCCAGTAAAGGGAGGCCAGGTCATCTGAACACTGAAGCTTTCTTT
TRBJ1-2 | TRBD1 | . | TRBV6-5 | CASRPDRDLYGYTF | TGTGCCAGCAGACCCGACAGGGACCTCTATGGCTACACCTTC
TRBJ1-1 | . | . | TRBV2 | CASSVSGDTEAFF | TGTGCCAGCAGTGTTTCGGGGGACACTGAAGCTTTCTTT
TRBJ2-2 | . | . | TRBV5-4 | CASSSPPGKGTGELFF | TGTGCCAGCAGCTCGCCGCCAGGGAAGGGCACCGGGGAGCTGTTTTTT
TRBJ1-1 | . | . | TRBV27 | CASRYQVGGTEAFF | TGTGCCAGCAGGTATCAGGTGGGGGGCACTGAAGCTTTCTTT
TRBJ1-1 | . | . | TRBV4-1 | CASSQELFGTEAFF | TGCGCCAGCAGCCAAGAACTTTTTGGCACTGAAGCTTTCTTT
TRBJ1-1 | TRBD1 | . | TRBV6-1 | CASNPGTEPLEAFF | TGTGCCAGCAACCCCGGGACAGAGCCTCTTGAAGCTTTCTTT